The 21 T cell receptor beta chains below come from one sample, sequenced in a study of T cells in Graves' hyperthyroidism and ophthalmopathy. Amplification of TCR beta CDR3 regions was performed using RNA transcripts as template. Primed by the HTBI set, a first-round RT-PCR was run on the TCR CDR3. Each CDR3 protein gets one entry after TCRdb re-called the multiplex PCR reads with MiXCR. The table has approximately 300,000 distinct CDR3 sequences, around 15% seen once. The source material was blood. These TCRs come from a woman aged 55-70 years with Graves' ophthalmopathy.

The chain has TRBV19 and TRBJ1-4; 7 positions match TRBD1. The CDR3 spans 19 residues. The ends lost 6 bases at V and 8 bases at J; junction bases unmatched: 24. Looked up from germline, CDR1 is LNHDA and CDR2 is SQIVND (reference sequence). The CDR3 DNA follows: TGTGCCAGTAGAAGACAGGGAAGGAGCACCGTCCGGGATAGAGAAAAACTGTTTTTT. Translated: CASRRQGRSTVRDREKLFF.

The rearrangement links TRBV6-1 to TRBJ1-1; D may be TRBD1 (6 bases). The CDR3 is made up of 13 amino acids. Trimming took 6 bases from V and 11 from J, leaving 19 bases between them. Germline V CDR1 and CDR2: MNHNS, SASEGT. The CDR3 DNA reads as TGTGCCAGCAGCCGTACCCTACAGGGACGCGCTTTCTTT. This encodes CASSRTLQGRAFF.

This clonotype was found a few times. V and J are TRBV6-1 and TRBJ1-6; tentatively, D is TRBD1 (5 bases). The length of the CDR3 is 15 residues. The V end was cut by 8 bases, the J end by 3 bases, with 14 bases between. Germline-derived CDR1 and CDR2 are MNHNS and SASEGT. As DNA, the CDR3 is TGTGCCAGCTTGCGACAGAGCTACTATAATTCACCCCTCCACTTT. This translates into CASLRQSYYNSPLHF.

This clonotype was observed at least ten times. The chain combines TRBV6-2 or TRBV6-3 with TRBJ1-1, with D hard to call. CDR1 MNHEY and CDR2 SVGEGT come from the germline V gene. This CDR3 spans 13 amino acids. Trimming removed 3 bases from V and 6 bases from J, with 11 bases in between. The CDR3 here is CASSYFLESEAFF. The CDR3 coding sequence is TGTGCCAGCAGTTATTTTTTGGAGTCTGAAGCTTTCTTT.

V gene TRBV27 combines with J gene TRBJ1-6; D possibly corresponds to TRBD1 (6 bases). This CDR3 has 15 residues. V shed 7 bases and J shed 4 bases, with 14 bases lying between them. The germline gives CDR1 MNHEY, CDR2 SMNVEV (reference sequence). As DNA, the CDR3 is TGTGCCAGCAATTCACCTGGACAGTATAATTCACCCCTCCACTTT. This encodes CASNSPGQYNSPLHF.

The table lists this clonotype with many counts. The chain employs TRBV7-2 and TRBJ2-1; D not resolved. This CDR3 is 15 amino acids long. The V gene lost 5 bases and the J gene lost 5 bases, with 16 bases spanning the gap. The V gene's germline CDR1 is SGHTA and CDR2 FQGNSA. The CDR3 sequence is CASSPSAPWHNEQFF. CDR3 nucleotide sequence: TGTGCCAGCAGCCCATCGGCCCCGTGGCACAATGAGCAGTTCTTC.

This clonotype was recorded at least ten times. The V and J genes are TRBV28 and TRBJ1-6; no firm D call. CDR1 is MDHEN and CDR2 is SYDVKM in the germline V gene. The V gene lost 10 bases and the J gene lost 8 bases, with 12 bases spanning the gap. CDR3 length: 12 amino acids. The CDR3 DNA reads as TGTGCCACGGGCAGGTTGGATTCACCCCTCCACTTT. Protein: CATGRLDSPLHF.

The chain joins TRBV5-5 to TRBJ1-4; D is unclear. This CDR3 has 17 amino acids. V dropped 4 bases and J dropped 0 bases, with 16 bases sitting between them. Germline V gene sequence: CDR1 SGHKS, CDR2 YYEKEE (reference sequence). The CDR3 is CASSRHIDSATNEKLFF. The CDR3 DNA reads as TGTGCCAGCAGCCGACATATAGATAGTGCAACTAATGAAAAACTGTTTTTT.

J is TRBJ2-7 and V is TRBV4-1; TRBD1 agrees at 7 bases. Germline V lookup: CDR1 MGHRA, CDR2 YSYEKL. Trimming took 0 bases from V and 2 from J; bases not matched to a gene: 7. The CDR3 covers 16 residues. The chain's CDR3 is CASSQDVGTEAYEQYF. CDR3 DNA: TGCGCCAGCAGCCAAGATGTAGGGACAGAGGCCTACGAGCAGTACTTC.

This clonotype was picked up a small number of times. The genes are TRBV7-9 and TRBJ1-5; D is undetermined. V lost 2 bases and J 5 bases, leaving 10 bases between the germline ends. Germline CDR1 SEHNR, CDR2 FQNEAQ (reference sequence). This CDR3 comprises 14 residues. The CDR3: CASSLIGSHQPQHF. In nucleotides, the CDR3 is TGTGCCAGCAGCTTAATAGGGTCCCATCAGCCCCAGCATTTT.

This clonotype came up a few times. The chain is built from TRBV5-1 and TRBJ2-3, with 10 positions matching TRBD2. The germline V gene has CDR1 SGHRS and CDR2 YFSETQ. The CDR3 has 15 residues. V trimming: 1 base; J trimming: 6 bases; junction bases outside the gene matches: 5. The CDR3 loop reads CASSLSSGRRDTQYF. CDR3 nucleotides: TGCGCCAGCAGCTTGTCTAGCGGGAGACGGGATACGCAGTATTTT.

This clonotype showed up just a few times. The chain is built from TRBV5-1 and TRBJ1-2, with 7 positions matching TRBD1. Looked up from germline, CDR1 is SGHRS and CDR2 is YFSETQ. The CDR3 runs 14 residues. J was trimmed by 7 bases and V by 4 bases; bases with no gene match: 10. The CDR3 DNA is TGCGCCAGCAGCATCGACAGGGTTGAAAGTGGCTACACCTTC. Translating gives CASSIDRVESGYTF.

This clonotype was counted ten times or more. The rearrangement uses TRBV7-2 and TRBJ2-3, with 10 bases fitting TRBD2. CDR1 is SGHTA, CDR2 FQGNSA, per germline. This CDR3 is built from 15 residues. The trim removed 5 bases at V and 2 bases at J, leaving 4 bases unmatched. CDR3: CASSRTSGATDTQYF. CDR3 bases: TGTGCCAGCAGCCGAACTAGCGGGGCCACAGATACGCAGTATTTT.

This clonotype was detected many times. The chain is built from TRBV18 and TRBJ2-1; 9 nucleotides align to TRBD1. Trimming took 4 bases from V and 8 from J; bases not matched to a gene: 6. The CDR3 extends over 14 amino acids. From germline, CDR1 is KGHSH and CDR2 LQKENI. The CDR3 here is CASSRRDRVYEQFF. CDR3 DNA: TGTGCCAGCTCACGCCGGGACAGGGTGTATGAGCAGTTCTTC.

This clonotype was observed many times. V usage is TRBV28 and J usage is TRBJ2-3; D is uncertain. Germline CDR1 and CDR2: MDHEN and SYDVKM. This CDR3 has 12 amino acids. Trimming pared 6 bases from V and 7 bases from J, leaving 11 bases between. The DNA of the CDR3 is TGTGCCAGCAGCCCCCCACAGCATACGCAGTATTTT. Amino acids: CASSPPQHTQYF.

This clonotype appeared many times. This CDR3 reads CASSPEGLAGGSNEQFF. DNA for the CDR3: TGTGCCAGCAGCCCCGAGGGCCTAGCGGGGGGAAGTAATGAGCAGTTCTTC. This rearrangement joins TRBV11-2 to TRBJ2-1; 11 bases agree with TRBD2. The CDR3 is made up of 17 amino acids. J gave up 7 bases and V 5 bases, and 13 bases lay outside the gene matches. CDR1 and CDR2 from the germline V gene are SGHAT and FQNNGV.

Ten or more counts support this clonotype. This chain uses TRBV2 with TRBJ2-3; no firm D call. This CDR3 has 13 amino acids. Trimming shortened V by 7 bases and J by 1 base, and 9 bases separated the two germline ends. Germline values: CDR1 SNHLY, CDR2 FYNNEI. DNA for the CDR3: TGTGCCAGCACCGAGCTGGGCACAGATACGCAGTATTTT. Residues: CASTELGTDTQYF.

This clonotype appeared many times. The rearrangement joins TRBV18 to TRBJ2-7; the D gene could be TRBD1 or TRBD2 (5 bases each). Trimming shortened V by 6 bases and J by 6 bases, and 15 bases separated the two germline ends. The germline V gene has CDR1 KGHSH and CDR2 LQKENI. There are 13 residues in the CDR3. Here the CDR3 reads CASSQGPEGEQYF. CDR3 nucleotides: TGTGCCAGCTCTCAGGGCCCAGAGGGCGAGCAGTACTTC.

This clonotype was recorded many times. CDR3 coding DNA: TGTGCCAGCAGTCCTAGTTTAGCGACCCGAGAGACCCAGTACTTC. This encodes CASSPSLATRETQYF. The chain employs TRBV6-1 and TRBJ2-5, with D maybe TRBD2 (5 bases). V was shortened by 5 bases and J by 4 bases, with 17 bases between the two germline ends. CDR3 length: 15 residues. Germline V gene sequence: CDR1 MNHNS, CDR2 SASEGT.

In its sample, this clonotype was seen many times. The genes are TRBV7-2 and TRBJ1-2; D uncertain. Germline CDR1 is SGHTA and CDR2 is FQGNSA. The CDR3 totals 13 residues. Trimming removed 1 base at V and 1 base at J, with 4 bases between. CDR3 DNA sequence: TGTGCCAGCAGCTTAGACCATAACTATGGCTACACCTTC. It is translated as CASSLDHNYGYTF.

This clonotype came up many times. The CDR3: CSAFDRGNEKLFF. DNA for the CDR3: TGCAGTGCTTTTGACAGGGGGAATGAAAAACTGTTTTTT. V usage is TRBV20-1 and J usage is TRBJ1-4; TRBD1 matches at 9 bases. Per the germline V gene, CDR1 is DFQATT and CDR2 is SNEGSKA (reference sequence). The V gene end was trimmed by 5 bases and the J gene end by 5 bases; junction bases not matched to a gene: 3. This CDR3 region has 13 residues.